This TCR beta chain was sequenced during a study of prognosis after radiotherapy for stage I lung cancer. For the study at large: The study included fourteen patients with newly diagnosed primary stage I lung tumors and 4 or 5 with oligometastatic NSCLC after surgical resection of the primary tumor. Squamous cell carcinoma affected over 5 patients, adenocarcinoma eleven to twelve.

Comment on this clonotype: Its antigen is still unknown.

With two-round multiplex PCR, TCR beta CDR3 sequences were amplified from genomic DNA. The authors ran first-round PCR with primers specific to each TRBV and TRBJ gene. TCRdb recomputed calls from the multiplex PCR reads with MiXCR, one row per CDR3 protein. Of about 25,000 distinct CDR3 sequences detected, roughly 35% appear once; the ten largest clones hold 62%. Overall study results and limits: Patients with metastases reportedly showed TRBV and TRBJ gene usage that differed from patients without metastases.

The CDR3 has 13 amino acids. Looked up from germline, CDR1 is KGHSH and CDR2 is LQKENI. The junction had 3 bases not matched to a gene; V was cut back by 5 bases and J by 5 bases. Node negativity on CT and PET/CT was present in all patients, alongside an absence of prior chemotherapy, radiotherapy or other malignancies. The TCR comes from a donor over 45 with non-small cell lung cancer. This chain uses TRBV18 with TRBJ1-1; 9 positions match TRBD1. The starting material was PBMCs, obtained before or after stereotactic body radiation therapy (not recorded which). The CDR3 is CASSRQGETEAFF. The CDR3 DNA is TGTGCCAGCTCAAGACAGGGGGAGACTGAAGCTTTCTTT.